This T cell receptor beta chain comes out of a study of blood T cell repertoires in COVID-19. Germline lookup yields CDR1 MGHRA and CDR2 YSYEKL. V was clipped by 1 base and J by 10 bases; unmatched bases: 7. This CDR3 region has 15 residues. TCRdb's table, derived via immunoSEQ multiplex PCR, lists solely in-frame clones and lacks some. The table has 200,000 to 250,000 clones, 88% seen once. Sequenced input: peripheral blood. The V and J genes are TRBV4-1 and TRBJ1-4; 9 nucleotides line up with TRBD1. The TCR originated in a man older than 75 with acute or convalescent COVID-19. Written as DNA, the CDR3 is TGCGCCAGCAGCCAAGGGCGGGGACAGGGAGGAAAACTGTTTTTT. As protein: CASSQGRGQGGKLFF.